This TCR beta chain was documented in a study of CD8 T cell repertoires and HIV-1 epitope variants (dated by TCRdb to the early 2020s). The study in broad terms: T cells were stimulated in separate culture wells with each of twenty-five peptides representing autologous and known Gag and Nef epitope variants. Cultures were maintained for ten to eleven days in IMDM with gentamicin, and half-media changes adding IL-2, IL-7 and IL-15 were performed on days 3 and 7. A total of around 83 T cell cultures were run, with each culture condition performed in triplicate except for one peptide, which was performed in duplicate. T cells were enriched with the EasySep Human T Cell Enrichment Kit and co-cultured with equal numbers of autologous T cell-negative cells as antigen-presenting cells. An aliquot of 1M T cells was saved as an uncultured baseline condition, separate from the 75 to 100 T cell cultures. Among the control conditions were a peptide pool of CMV, EBV and flu, the Ebola AY9 epitope serving as a negative control, and a well with no peptide. Three Gag epitope families and Nef HW9 and YT9 were included among the tested epitopes. The paper as a whole reports these results and caveats: The study identified eight to ten antigen-specific TCR beta clonotypes, 6 or 7 of which appeared to be cross-reactive for autologous or known escape epitope variants. The assay identified only TCR beta chains and indicated proliferation in response to antigen, without indicating T cell function or cytokine profile. A handful of clonotypes recognized the Nef KF9 family and one clonotype recognized the HW9 family, while no responses to the TAALDMSHF plasma variant were seen.

The germline V gene provides CDR1 SGHVS and CDR2 FNYEAQ. From cysteine to phenylalanine, the CDR3 is 16 amino acids long. Only the CDR3 portion is preserved as DNA: 48 bases, with reading frame beginning at the first base. V loses 1 base, J loses 2 bases, and the germline ends lie 13 bases apart. The immunoSEQ platform was used to sequence TCR beta CDR3 regions at survey depth. The QIAamp DNA micro kit was used to extract genomic DNA from every cultured and uncultured CD8+ T cell population. Per the source publication's procedure: Any sample with under 5,000 productive reads was excluded, and this exclusion removed about 6.5% of the roughly 75 cultures stimulated with HIV peptides. Sequences were trimmed to CDR3 by a MANAFEST web app, and nonproductive sequences, CDR3s under 5 amino acids, and sequences not starting with C or ending with F/W were removed. Antigen-specific clonotypes had to expand in at least 2 of 3 replicates versus no-peptide control at FDR 0.01, only within one epitope family. In addition, a specific clonotype needed a frequency at least fivefold higher than in wells stimulated with peptides from other epitope families. Not all clones reach the TCRdb copy of this immuneACCESS table, which keeps in-frame sequences only. Checked studies attribute under half of the gap to unresolved V genes and leave the rest unexplained. V and J calls and clone size are copied from that table; D and trimming were computed from the DNA. The sample data list tens of thousands of clones, and roughly 77% of these were observed just once. The top ten hold under 30% of the sample.

The EasySep Human CD8+ T Cell Enrichment Kit was used on day 10 to isolate CD8+ T cells from every culture. In the case of this clone: No cognate antigen has been identified for it. No much larger clonotype is one base removed from it; base qualities were not supplied.

This clonotype was sampled from a male donor with HIV. Source material: uncultured baseline CD8+ T cells from peripheral blood mononuclear cells (PBMCs). This sequence uses TRBV7-6 and TRBJ2-3, with TRBD2 tentatively as D gene (7 bases match). The encoded CDR3 is CASSLGPGGDTDTQYF. The DNA sequence is TGTGCCAGCAGCTTAGGCCCGGGGGGCGACACAGATACGCAGTATTTT.